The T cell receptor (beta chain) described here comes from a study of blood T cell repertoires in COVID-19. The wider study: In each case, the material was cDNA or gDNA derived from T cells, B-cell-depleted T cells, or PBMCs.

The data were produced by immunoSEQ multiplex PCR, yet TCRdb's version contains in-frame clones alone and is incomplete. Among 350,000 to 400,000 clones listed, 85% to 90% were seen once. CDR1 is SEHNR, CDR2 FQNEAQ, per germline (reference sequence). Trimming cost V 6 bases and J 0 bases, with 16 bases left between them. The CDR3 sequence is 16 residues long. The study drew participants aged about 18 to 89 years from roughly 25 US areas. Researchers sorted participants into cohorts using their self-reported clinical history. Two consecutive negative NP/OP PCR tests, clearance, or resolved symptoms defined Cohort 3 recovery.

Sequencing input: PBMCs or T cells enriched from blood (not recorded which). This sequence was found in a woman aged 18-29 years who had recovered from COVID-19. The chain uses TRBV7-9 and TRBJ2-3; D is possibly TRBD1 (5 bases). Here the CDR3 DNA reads TGTGCCAGCAGTCCTCGACAGCAAATAAGCACAGATACGCAGTATTTT. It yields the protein CASSPRQQISTDTQYF.